Detailed here is one TCR beta chain. Its antigen is undetermined. Each CDR3 protein is one row after TCRdb ran MiXCR on the 5' RACE reads. This sample carries a few hundred thousand distinct CDR3 sequences, roughly 13% of them seen once, and the ten largest clones take almost 7%. This sample was included in a study of CD8 T cells in ankylosing spondylitis. This CDR3 has 12 residues. V dropped 4 bases and J dropped 10 bases, with 11 bases sitting between them. Germline CDR1 is SNHLY and CDR2 is FYNNEI. Study results and caveats: Clones that were linked to disease were CD8+ and were relatively rare in peripheral blood. Ankylosing spondylitis blood appeared to be characterized by a TCR beta motif of under ten highly homologous variants.

V usage is TRBV2 and J usage is TRBJ2-1; D assignment may be TRBD1 or TRBD2 (6 bases each). The material sequenced was blood, either unsorted or a sorted T cell fraction (not recorded which). This clonotype originated in a male donor with ankylosing spondylitis. The CDR3 sequence: CASSGGAGEQFF. The DNA for the CDR3 is TGTGCCAGCAGTGGGGGGGCGGGCGAGCAGTTCTTC.